Below are 25 T cell receptor beta chains sequenced from a single sample in a study of T cells after posttransplantation cyclophosphamide. Measured with immunoSEQ multiplex PCR; TCRdb has only the in-frame clones, and not every one. This repertoire shows about 11,000 clones, around 96% found once; its top ten account for over 0.25%. Source material: naive CD8+ T cells sorted from PBMCs. The receptors were sampled from a man under 40 in good health and a related stem cell transplant donor.

This clone has a single count. This chain connects TRBV5-1 to TRBJ1-1; TRBD1 is a possible D gene (5 bases). The CDR3 runs to 16 residues. V dropped 0 bases and J dropped 0 bases, with 12 bases sitting between them. Germline CDR1 is SGHRS and CDR2 is YFSETQ. The CDR3 is CASSLAVDSMNTEAFF. Here the CDR3 DNA reads TGCGCCAGCAGCTTGGCCGTTGACAGCATGAACACTGAAGCTTTCTTT.

The chain links TRBV6-5 to TRBJ1-4; D perhaps matches TRBD1 (6 bases). V lost 5 bases to trimming and J lost 4 bases, with 11 bases between them. The CDR3 has 14 amino acids. The germline V gene has CDR1 MNHEY and CDR2 SVGAGI. Here the CDR3 reads CASSRGQLNEKLFF. The CDR3 nucleotides are TGTGCCAGCAGTCGCGGACAGCTTAATGAAAAACTGTTTTTT.

The chain carries TRBV9 and TRBJ2-7; 11 positions match TRBD1. The length of the CDR3 is 15 residues. CDR1 and CDR2 from the germline V gene are SGDLS and YYNGEE. J gave up 2 bases and V 3 bases, and 4 bases lay outside the gene matches. CDR3 in amino acids: CASSAGTGGTYEQYF. As DNA, the CDR3 is TGTGCCAGCAGCGCAGGGACAGGGGGTACCTACGAGCAGTACTTC. Looking up the rest from reference TRBV9 and TRBJ2-7 gives the full variable domain: DSGVTQTPKHLITATGQRVTLRCSPRSGDLSVYWYQQSLDQGLQFLIQYYNGEERAKGNILERFSAQQFPDLHSELNLSSLELGDSALYFCASSAGTGGTYEQYFGPGTRLTVT.

The V call is TRBV6-5, the J call TRBJ2-7, with a weak D call TRBD2 (5 bases). CDR3 size: 13 residues. Germline CDR1 is MNHEY and CDR2 is SVGAGI. V lost 2 bases and J 3 bases, leaving 8 bases between the germline ends. The chain's CDR3 is CASSYPGSYEQYF. CDR3 bases: TGTGCCAGCAGTTACCCGGGGAGCTACGAGCAGTACTTC.

The chain couples TRBV9 to TRBJ2-1; TRBD1 agrees at 10 bases. Per the germline V gene, CDR1 is SGDLS and CDR2 is YYNGEE. Trimming took 0 bases from V and 7 from J; bases not matched to a gene: 1. This CDR3 is 14 amino acids long. Here the CDR3 reads CASSVGQGANEQFF. For the CDR3, the DNA is TGTGCCAGCAGCGTAGGACAGGGGGCGAATGAGCAGTTCTTC.

A single count supports this clone. The genes are TRBV7-9 and TRBJ2-5, with D hard to call. The end of the DNA is better explained by TRBJ2-7, so the J call may be wrong. CDR1 and CDR2 (germline): SEHNR, FQNEAQ (reference sequence). The length of the CDR3 is 14 residues. The CDR3 is CASSLTGEPYEQYF. CDR3 in DNA: TGTGCCAGCAGCTTAACGGGTGAACCCTACGAGCAGTACTTC.

This clone was found once. This CDR3 reads CASSLGRGQPQHF. The CDR3 region has the DNA TGTGCCAGCAGTTTAGGCCGGGGTCAGCCCCAGCATTTT. The chain recombines TRBV27 with TRBJ1-5; D unclear. With 2 bases removed from V and 6 bases from J, the gap between germline ends came to 8 bases. The germline V gene encodes CDR1 MNHEY and CDR2 SMNVEV (reference sequence). The CDR3 is made up of 13 amino acids.

The V call is TRBV5-6, the J call TRBJ2-4; the match to TRBD1 covers 8 bases. The CDR3 totals 13 residues. The germline V gene encodes CDR1 SGHDT and CDR2 YYEEEE. J gave up 9 bases and V 3 bases, and 5 bases lay outside the gene matches. CDR3 in DNA: TGTGCCAGCAGCTCCCCAGGGGGCGTCATTCAGTACTTC. It yields the protein CASSSPGGVIQYF.

The chain's CDR3 is CASSLDPGNTGELFF. In DNA, the CDR3 is TGTGCCAGCAGCTTAGATCCGGGGAACACCGGGGAGCTGTTTTTT. This chain uses TRBV11-2 with TRBJ2-2; D is uncertain. Germline V gene lookup returns CDR1 SGHAT and CDR2 FQNNGV. CDR3 length: 15 amino acids. V was cut by 0 bases and J by 1 base, with 6 bases left in between.

V gene TRBV7-8 combines with J gene TRBJ2-5; maybe TRBD2 (7 bases). Looked up from germline, CDR1 is SGHVS and CDR2 is FQNEAQ. The germline V and J ends were trimmed by 2 bases and 4 bases, with 26 bases remaining between them. The CDR3 is 19 residues long. The CDR3 sequence: CASSLREGEEAGLLETQYF. In DNA form, the CDR3 reads TGTGCCAGCAGCTTACGAGAGGGGGAGGAAGCGGGGCTTTTAGAGACCCAGTACTTC. Full variable domain (remainder filled in from reference TRBV7-8 and TRBJ2-5): GAGVSQSPRYKVAKRGQDVALRCDPISGHVSLFWYQQALGQGPEFLTYFQNEAQLDKSGLPSDRFFAERPEGSVSTLKIQRTQQEDSAVYLCASSLREGEEAGLLETQYFGPGTRLLVL.

This chain uses TRBV5-6 with TRBJ2-6; D is ambiguous. This CDR3 spans 15 amino acids. The germline V gene encodes CDR1 SGHDT and CDR2 YYEEEE. Trimming removed 0 bases from V and 0 bases from J, with 4 bases in between. CDR3 nucleotide sequence: TGTGCCAGCAGCTTGGAACTCTCTGGGGCCAACGTCCTGACTTTC. The encoded protein is CASSLELSGANVLTF.

As DNA, the CDR3 is TGTGCCAGCAGCAGGACAGGTCCCTATGGCTACACCTTC. Translated: CASSRTGPYGYTF. The chain combines TRBV7-9 with TRBJ1-2, with 7 bases matching TRBD1. Unmatched junction bases numbered 4, after V lost 5 bases and J lost 4 bases. Germline V lookup: CDR1 SEHNR, CDR2 FQNEAQ (reference sequence). CDR3 length: 13 residues.

The genes are TRBV19 and TRBJ2-3; 7 positions agree with TRBD2. This CDR3 region has 15 residues. The junction had 12 bases not matched to a gene; V was cut back by 7 bases and J by 5 bases. Germline V gene lookup returns CDR1 LNHDA and CDR2 SQIVND (reference sequence). Written as DNA, the CDR3 is TGTGCCAGTAACTCGTGGGAGGGACCTGTAGATACGCAGTATTTT. Translating gives CASNSWEGPVDTQYF.

The chain combines TRBV13 with TRBJ2-5; 8 bases match TRBD2. Trimming at V came to 0 bases and at J to 2 bases, leaving 5 bases not matched to a gene. CDR1 and CDR2 from the germline V gene are PRHDT and FYEKMQ (reference sequence). This CDR3 has 16 amino acids. This CDR3 is CASSLGGSGVQETQYF. CDR3 DNA: TGTGCCAGCAGCTTAGGGGGTAGCGGGGTACAAGAGACCCAGTACTTC.

The chain combines TRBV7-9 with TRBJ2-4; no definite D call. Germline lookup yields CDR1 SEHNR and CDR2 FQNEAQ (reference sequence). V lost 1 base and J 2 bases, leaving 12 bases between the germline ends. The CDR3 is made up of 16 amino acids. The CDR3 DNA follows: TGTGCCAGCAGCTTAGTGGGCGTAGGCACCAAAAACATTCAGTACTTC. Its translation is CASSLVGVGTKNIQYF.

This rearrangement joins TRBV4-1 to TRBJ2-7; D might be TRBD2 (6 bases). Per germline, CDR1 MGHRA and CDR2 YSYEKL. V lost 0 bases to trimming and J lost 3 bases, with 12 bases between them. The CDR3 has 15 amino acids. The CDR3 nucleotides read TGCGCCAGCAGCCAAGACGGCACGGGAGACTACGAGCAGTACTTC. The encoded protein is CASSQDGTGDYEQYF.

The CDR3 region has the DNA TGTGCCAGCAGCGGAGGACAGGGGGCATCCTACAATGAGCAGTTCTTC. This translates into CASSGGQGASYNEQFF. The chain links TRBV7-9 to TRBJ2-1; 11 bases are a match to TRBD1. The V and J ends lost 5 bases and 1 base, in that order; junction bases with no gene match: 4. Germline V lookup: CDR1 SEHNR, CDR2 FQNEAQ (reference sequence). This CDR3 has 16 residues.

This sequence joins TRBV4-2 and TRBJ2-5; D might be TRBD2 (6 bases). CDR3 length: 13 residues. Trimming pared 1 base from V and 5 bases from J, leaving 8 bases between. The germline V gene has CDR1 LGHNA and CDR2 YNFKEQ. This chain's CDR3 is CASSQVGGETQYF. The CDR3 DNA is TGTGCCAGCAGCCAAGTGGGAGGCGAGACCCAGTACTTC.

This sequence joins TRBV29-1 and TRBJ1-1, with 7 bases that match TRBD1. J gave up 4 bases and V 8 bases, and 10 bases lay outside the gene matches. The germline gives CDR1 SQVTM, CDR2 ANQGSEA. The CDR3 spans 13 residues. Here the CDR3 DNA reads TGCAGCCCACGCGAAACAGGGGCCACTGAAGCTTTCTTT. Translated, it gives CSPRETGATEAFF.

Comment on this clone: The junction departs from the called germline gene at one end, perhaps through a read error. This chain's CDR3 is CASSMGLASTDTQYF. The CDR3 nucleotides read TGTGCTAGCAGCATGGGACTAGCGAGCACAGATACGCAGTATTTT. This chain joins TRBV7-7 and TRBJ2-3; 10 bases match TRBD2. CDR3 length equals 15 residues. The germline CDR1 and CDR2 sequences are SSHAT and FNYEAQ (reference sequence).

The rearrangement links TRBV7-3 to TRBJ2-1; a weak D match, TRBD2 (6 bases). The ends were cut back, 5 bases at V and 10 bases at J, with 12 bases in the middle. The CDR3 consists of 12 residues. Germline CDR1 SGHTA, CDR2 FQGTGA. The CDR3 DNA reads TGTGCCAGCAGCATCTCTAGCGACGAGCAGTTCTTC. This gives the protein CASSISSDEQFF.

V gene TRBV7-9 combines with J gene TRBJ1-1; D unclear. The CDR3 extends over 15 amino acids. Trimming cost V 7 bases and J 6 bases, with 21 bases left between them. Per the germline V gene, CDR1 is SEHNR and CDR2 is FQNEAQ (reference sequence). The CDR3 DNA follows: TGTGCCAGCATCGAAAAGGGTCCCCTGAGGGCTGAAGCTTTCTTT. It yields the protein CASIEKGPLRAEAFF. Drawing the rest from reference TRBV7-9 and TRBJ1-1, the complete variable domain is DTGVSQNPRHKITKRGQNVTFRCDPISEHNRLYWYRQTLGQGPEFLTYFQNEAQLEKSRLLSDRFSAERPKGSFSTLEIQRTEQGDSAMYLCASIEKGPLRAEAFFGQGTRLTVV.

V and J are TRBV7-9 and TRBJ2-5; 9 bases fit TRBD2. Germline assignment: CDR1 SEHNR and CDR2 FQNEAQ (reference sequence). V was pared by 1 base and J by 5 bases, with 5 bases of the junction left unmatched. There are 15 residues in the CDR3. The CDR3 loop is CASSLGRGGPETQYF. In nucleotides, the CDR3 is TGTGCCAGCAGCTTAGGGCGGGGGGGCCCCGAGACCCAGTACTTC. Combining the CDR3 with reference TRBV7-9 and TRBJ2-5 gives the whole variable domain DTGVSQNPRHKITKRGQNVTFRCDPISEHNRLYWYRQTLGQGPEFLTYFQNEAQLEKSRLLSDRFSAERPKGSFSTLEIQRTEQGDSAMYLCASSLGRGGPETQYFGPGTRLLVL.

The count of this clone is one. The V call is TRBV7-9, the J call TRBJ2-7, with D perhaps TRBD1 (6 bases). The germline gives CDR1 SEHNR, CDR2 FQNEAQ (reference sequence). The CDR3 runs to 15 residues. The ends were cut back, 5 bases at V and 4 bases at J, with 18 bases in the middle. CDR3 in amino acids: CASSQTSGTNYEQYF. In DNA form, the CDR3 reads TGTGCCAGCAGCCAAACATCCGGGACAAATTACGAGCAGTACTTC.

The CDR3 is CASSEGGGAGQPQHF. As DNA, the CDR3 is TGTGCCAGCAGTGAAGGGGGGGGCGCGGGTCAGCCCCAGCATTTT. This rearrangement joins TRBV6-1 to TRBJ1-5, with a possible D match to TRBD1 (6 bases). The germline V gene has CDR1 MNHNS and CDR2 SASEGT. CDR3 size: 15 residues. V was pared by 1 base and J by 6 bases, with 13 bases between.